The clone carrying this T cell receptor beta chain was detected once. Its antigen remains unknown. Assay: immunoSEQ multiplex PCR; the TCRdb copy retains only in-frame clones and omits some. Of about 110,000 clones listed, approximately 89% are singletons. Germline V gene lookup returns CDR1 LNHDA and CDR2 SQIVND (reference sequence). This CDR3 has 16 residues. Unmatched junction bases numbered 11, after V lost 6 bases and J lost 7 bases. This entry belongs to a study of OX40 agonist ivuxolimab in advanced cancers. The overall study: The treatment was a fully human IgG2 OX40 agonist, ivuxolimab.

Study observations and caveats: Doses of 0.1 to 3.0 mg/kg were accompanied by clonal expansion of CD4+ and CD8+ blood T cells by week 6. The work left the antigen specificity of expanded peripheral T cells undetermined.

The receptor comes from an adult with an advanced solid tumor such as melanoma, head and neck, liver or kidney cancer. The rearrangement joins TRBV19 to TRBJ1-5; 11 bases are a match to TRBD1. This sample comprised CD4+ or CD8+ T cells sorted from blood, obtained in a trial of the OX40 agonist ivuxolimab. CDR3 DNA sequence: TGTGCCAGTAGCTCTGGACAGGGGGCTATCAGGCAGCCCCAGCATTTT. Translated: CASSSGQGAIRQPQHF.